This TCR beta chain was observed in a study of T cells after yellow fever vaccination. This clonotype was seen only a few times. As yet, its antigen is unknown. J lost 6 bases, V lost 3 bases, and 5 bases had no gene match. Germline loops: CDR1 SGHRS, CDR2 YFSETQ. There are 13 residues in the CDR3. TCRdb called the 5' RACE reads again in MiXCR, with one record for every CDR3 protein. The data show just under 600,000 distinct CDR3 sequences, about 13% seen once. Study findings and constraints: From the bulk population, abundant clonotypes could contaminate and appear within FACS-sorted repertoires.

This chain connects TRBV5-1 to TRBJ1-1, with TRBD1 matching 7 bases. This TCR derives from a young man who received the YFV17D yellow fever vaccine. The sequencing used PBMCs, collected on the day of the yellow fever booster vaccination. The chain's CDR3 is CASSSGQVAEAFF. CDR3 sequence (DNA): TGCGCCAGCAGCTCCGGACAGGTGGCTGAAGCTTTCTTT.